This passage covers 8 T cell receptor beta chains from one sample sequenced in a study of T cell repertoires in cytomegalovirus infection. These receptors' antigens are unknown. TCRdb called the reads again in MiXCR, with one record for every CDR3 protein. The sample holds about 310,000 distinct CDR3 sequences, 20% to 25% seen once. The sequences come from cultured PBMCs, collected from culture after CMV antigen stimulation. The origin of the receptors is a human donor in good health (CMV status not recorded). Some clones in this sample may be carry-over from other donors' samples.

This chain links TRBV15 with TRBJ2-1, with D perhaps assigned TRBD1 or TRBD2 (5 bases each). The V gene lost 0 bases and the J gene lost 8 bases, with 17 bases spanning the gap. Germline V gene data show CDR1 as LNHNV and CDR2 as YYDKDF (reference sequence). CDR3 length: 16 residues. CDR3 coding DNA: TGTGCCACCAGCAGAGAGTACAGGACCAGGGACGATGAGCAGTTCTTC. It encodes CATSREYRTRDDEQFF.

The chain combines TRBV12-3 or TRBV12-4 with TRBJ2-3; 8 positions match TRBD2. Trimming cost V 5 bases and J 4 bases; bases outside gene matches: 11. CDR3 size: 16 residues. The CDR3 protein is CASSPRASGSSDTQYF. The CDR3 DNA is TGTGCCAGCAGTCCCCGGGCGAGCGGGAGTTCAGATACGCAGTATTTT.

This chain links TRBV4-1 with TRBJ1-1, with D maybe TRBD1 (6 bases). The CDR3 length is 15 residues. V shed 2 bases and J shed 1 base, with 11 bases lying between them. Germline CDR1 and CDR2: MGHRA and YSYEKL. CDR3 nucleotide sequence: TGCGCCAGCAGCCAACCGGACAGACAGAACACTGAAGCTTTCTTT. It translates to CASSQPDRQNTEAFF.

This clonotype was counted a few times. The J gene is TRBJ2-1, the V gene TRBV7-2, with D possibly called TRBD1 or TRBD2 (5 bases each). The CDR3 extends over 15 amino acids. Germline CDR1 is SGHTA and CDR2 is FQGNSA. Trimming cost V 2 bases and J 4 bases, with 12 bases left between them. DNA of the CDR3: TGTGCCAGCAGCTTATTACGGGACGGTTACAATGAGCAGTTCTTC. Residues: CASSLLRDGYNEQFF.

The V and J genes are TRBV12-3 or TRBV12-4 and TRBJ1-1; 7 bases map to TRBD1. The junction had 4 bases not matched to a gene; V was cut back by 6 bases and J by 0 bases. There are 14 residues in the CDR3. CDR3 sequence reads: CASRRGQLNTEAFF. The CDR3 nucleotides read TGTGCCAGCAGAAGGGGACAGTTGAACACTGAAGCTTTCTTT.

The sample holds a few counts of this clonotype. The gene calls are TRBV7-2 and TRBJ2-7; D uncertain. The CDR3 contains 14 residues. Deletions cut 5 bases from V and 0 bases from J, with 11 bases between. In germline, CDR1 is SGHTA, CDR2 FQGNSA. The CDR3 is CASSRDKSSYEQYV. DNA for the CDR3: TGTGCCAGCAGCAGAGACAAGAGCTCCTACGAGCAGTACGTC.

This clonotype was seen at least ten times. CDR3: CASSYRLADTQYF. DNA of the CDR3: TGTGCCAGCAGCTATCGACTAGCAGATACGCAGTATTTT. This chain connects TRBV7-2 to TRBJ2-3; the D gene is possibly TRBD2 (6 bases). V was shortened by 4 bases and J by 4 bases, with 9 bases between the two germline ends. Germline values: CDR1 SGHTA, CDR2 FQGNSA. The CDR3 sequence is 13 residues long.

This clonotype occurred many times. This chain joins TRBV7-8 and TRBJ2-3; possibly TRBD2 for D (6 bases). V shed 8 bases and J shed 6 bases, with 21 bases lying between them. The CDR3 spans 15 residues. CDR1 and CDR2 (germline): SGHVS, FQNEAQ. The CDR3 region has the DNA TGTGCCAGCGGAAAGTGGGGGGAACGTTTGGATACGCAGTATTTT. Amino acids: CASGKWGERLDTQYF.